These 3 T cell receptor beta chains were all obtained from the same sample, sequenced in a study of T cell clusters in autoimmune cytopenias (dated by TCRdb to the late 2010s). The sample was run on an Illumina MiSeq. To amplify TRB rearrangements, a touch-down multiplex PCR protocol was run with the TRB-A and TRB-B primer pools combined in a single tube. Through TCRdb reprocessing, the reads give one entry per CDR3 protein sequence; DNA is omitted. The sample's own table lists roughly 8,200 distinct CDR3 sequences. Under 30% of the sample belongs to the ten largest clones. Each sample's TRB amplification started from around 230 ng of peripheral blood genomic DNA, which corresponds to 38,000 or so genome equivalents. Sequenced: peripheral blood. These receptors all stem from a human donor with an autoimmune cytopenia or autoimmune hepatitis (not recorded which).

This clonotype counts as medium-sized by frequency. This sequence joins TRBV19 and TRBJ1-3. CDR3 length: 15 residues. Germline lookup yields CDR1 LNHDA and CDR2 SQIVND (reference sequence). CDR3: CASSMYHSSGNTIYF.

The J gene is TRBJ2-3, the V gene TRBV20-1; no DNA is available, so the TRBD2 call from TCRdb remains unchecked. CDR3 length equals 16 residues. Germline loops: CDR1 DFQATT, CDR2 SNEGSKA (reference sequence). CDR3: CSARAPTSGSTDTQYF.

The rearrangement joins TRBV6-1 to TRBJ1-1; checking the TCRdb D call of TRBD1 is not possible without DNA. Germline V gene data show CDR1 as MNHNS and CDR2 as SASEGT. The CDR3 is 15 residues long. The CDR3 is CASSGATGKGTEAFF.